A selection of T cell receptor beta chains follows, all from one sample in a study of cytomegalovirus exposure and HLA in healthy donors. The repertoire was sequenced with immunoSEQ multiplex PCR; TCRdb's copy has only in-frame clones and lacks some. The table shows some 150,000 clones, with approximately 9% occurring only once. What was sequenced was PBMCs. These receptors came from a woman between 40 and 55 years old in good health and CMV-seropositive. Both conserved end residues are part of each CDR3. Each record gives: D gene, V gene, clone size, CDR3 length, J gene, CDR3 protein, CDR3 DNA. D genes are given only for firm matches. Only part of the rows carry a size: once, few, many, or a class if the clone is expanded.

d_call: -
v_call: TRBV6-6
clone_size: few
cdr3_length: 14
j_call: TRBJ1-1
cdr3_aa: CASSPQGLGTEAFF
cdr3_nt: TGTGCCAGCAGCCCACAGGGTTTGGGGACTGAAGCTTTCTTT

d_call: TRBD2
v_call: TRBV7-2
clone_size: few
cdr3_length: 18
j_call: TRBJ2-5
cdr3_aa: CASSTQTSGGPFKETQYF
cdr3_nt: TGTGCCAGCAGCACCCAGACTAGCGGGGGGCCCTTTAAAGAGACCCAGTACTTC

d_call: TRBD2
v_call: TRBV6-5
clone_size: few
cdr3_length: 14
j_call: TRBJ2-3
cdr3_aa: CASSYSRGGDTQYF
cdr3_nt: TGTGCCAGCAGTTACTCGCGGGGGGGGGATACGCAGTATTTT

d_call: TRBD1
v_call: TRBV13
clone_size: few
cdr3_length: 15
j_call: TRBJ1-6
cdr3_aa: CASSITGVLNSPLHF
cdr3_nt: TGTGCCAGCAGCATAACAGGGGTACTAAATTCACCCCTCCACTTT

d_call: TRBD1
v_call: TRBV29-1
clone_size: few
cdr3_length: 13
j_call: TRBJ1-1
cdr3_aa: CSGGQGLNTEAFF
cdr3_nt: TGCAGCGGTGGACAGGGCCTGAACACTGAAGCTTTCTTT

d_call: -
v_call: TRBV2
clone_size: -
cdr3_length: 12
j_call: TRBJ2-5
cdr3_aa: CASSEARGAQYF
cdr3_nt: TGTGCCAGCAGTGAAGCTAGGGGCGCCCAGTACTTC

d_call: TRBD2
v_call: TRBV11-2
clone_size: -
cdr3_length: 16
j_call: TRBJ2-3
cdr3_aa: CASSLRSGGPIDTQYF
cdr3_nt: TGTGCCAGCAGCTTACGTAGCGGGGGGCCGATAGATACGCAGTATTTT

d_call: TRBD2
v_call: TRBV2
clone_size: few
cdr3_length: 14
j_call: TRBJ2-7
cdr3_aa: CASRAGTRLYEQYF
cdr3_nt: TGTGCCAGCAGGGCCGGGACTAGGCTTTACGAGCAGTACTTC

d_call: -
v_call: TRBV6-6
clone_size: few
cdr3_length: 14
j_call: TRBJ1-5
cdr3_aa: CASNQVDSNQPQHF
cdr3_nt: TGTGCCAGCAATCAAGTAGACTCCAATCAGCCCCAGCATTTT

d_call: -
v_call: TRBV6-5
clone_size: -
cdr3_length: 13
j_call: TRBJ1-2
cdr3_aa: CASSRDSDYGYTF
cdr3_nt: TGTGCCAGCAGTCGGGACTCCGATTATGGCTACACCTTC

d_call: -
v_call: TRBV5-1
clone_size: few
cdr3_length: 15
j_call: TRBJ1-1
cdr3_aa: CASSLVEGLYTEAFF
cdr3_nt: TGCGCCAGCAGCTTGGTGGAGGGCCTCTACACTGAAGCTTTCTTT

d_call: -
v_call: TRBV6-1
clone_size: few
cdr3_length: 13
j_call: TRBJ2-2
cdr3_aa: CASSGQYTGELFF
cdr3_nt: TGTGCCAGCAGTGGTCAATACACCGGGGAGCTGTTTTTT

d_call: -
v_call: TRBV5-1
clone_size: -
cdr3_length: 14
j_call: TRBJ1-3
cdr3_aa: CASSLDLAGNTIYF
cdr3_nt: TGCGCCAGCAGCTTGGACCTGGCCGGGAACACCATATATTTT

d_call: TRBD1
v_call: TRBV2
clone_size: -
cdr3_length: 19
j_call: TRBJ2-7
cdr3_aa: CASSGRGHPRDRGTYEQYF
cdr3_nt: TGTGCCAGCAGTGGGAGAGGTCACCCCCGGGACAGGGGAACCTACGAGCAGTACTTC

d_call: -
v_call: TRBV29-1
clone_size: few
cdr3_length: 17
j_call: TRBJ2-1
cdr3_aa: CSVDIPGQALRYNEQFF
cdr3_nt: TGCAGCGTTGACATACCAGGGCAAGCGCTTCGCTACAATGAGCAGTTCTTC

d_call: -
v_call: TRBV2
clone_size: few
cdr3_length: 14
j_call: TRBJ1-3
cdr3_aa: CASIPTVSGNTIYF
cdr3_nt: TGTGCCAGCATCCCGACAGTCTCTGGAAACACCATATATTTT

d_call: TRBD1
v_call: TRBV2
clone_size: -
cdr3_length: 13
j_call: TRBJ1-1
cdr3_aa: CASSDPRGTEAFF
cdr3_nt: TGTGCCAGCAGTGACCCCAGGGGGACTGAAGCTTTCTTT

d_call: -
v_call: TRBV19
clone_size: -
cdr3_length: 16
j_call: TRBJ2-6
cdr3_aa: CASSIVAGSGANVLTF
cdr3_nt: TGTGCCAGTAGTATAGTTGCAGGATCTGGGGCCAACGTCCTGACTTTC

d_call: -
v_call: TRBV4-1
clone_size: -
cdr3_length: 14
j_call: TRBJ1-2
cdr3_aa: CASSPMDSNYGYTF
cdr3_nt: TGCGCCAGCAGCCCCATGGACAGCAACTATGGCTACACCTTC

d_call: -
v_call: TRBV7-2
clone_size: -
cdr3_length: 13
j_call: TRBJ1-6
cdr3_aa: CASSTDRLSPLHF
cdr3_nt: TGTGCCAGCAGCACCGACAGGTTATCACCCCTCCACTTT

d_call: -
v_call: TRBV5-6
clone_size: few
cdr3_length: 16
j_call: TRBJ1-1
cdr3_aa: CASSLWGELMNTEAFF
cdr3_nt: TGTGCCAGCAGCTTGTGGGGAGAGCTTATGAACACTGAAGCTTTCTTT

d_call: -
v_call: TRBV5-5
clone_size: few
cdr3_length: 16
j_call: TRBJ2-7
cdr3_aa: CASSSGGTDGSYEQYF
cdr3_nt: TGTGCCAGCAGCTCCGGGGGAACGGACGGTTCCTACGAGCAGTACTTC

d_call: -
v_call: TRBV5-1
clone_size: few
cdr3_length: 16
j_call: TRBJ1-1
cdr3_aa: CASSLGARGGNTEAFF
cdr3_nt: TGCGCCAGCAGCTTGGGTGCCAGGGGTGGGAACACTGAAGCTTTCTTT

d_call: TRBD1
v_call: TRBV6-1
clone_size: -
cdr3_length: 14
j_call: TRBJ1-2
cdr3_aa: CAIPPTGGSEGYTF
cdr3_nt: TGTGCCATCCCTCCGACAGGGGGCTCCGAAGGCTACACCTTC

d_call: TRBD2
v_call: TRBV19
clone_size: few
cdr3_length: 13
j_call: TRBJ2-7
cdr3_aa: CASSHGLDDEQYF
cdr3_nt: TGTGCCAGTAGTCATGGACTAGATGACGAGCAGTACTTC

d_call: TRBD1
v_call: TRBV18
clone_size: few
cdr3_length: 15
j_call: TRBJ1-2
cdr3_aa: CASSPRTGTNYGYTF
cdr3_nt: TGTGCCAGCTCGCCAAGGACAGGGACTAACTATGGCTACACCTTC

d_call: -
v_call: TRBV5-6
clone_size: -
cdr3_length: 16
j_call: TRBJ2-5
cdr3_aa: CASSLEGDYPQETQYF
cdr3_nt: TGTGCCAGCAGCCTCGAGGGAGACTACCCACAAGAGACCCAGTACTTC

d_call: TRBD1
v_call: TRBV2
clone_size: once
cdr3_length: 13
j_call: TRBJ2-5
cdr3_aa: CASSGTAQETQYF
cdr3_nt: TGTGCCAGCAGCGGGACAGCCCAAGAGACCCAGTACTTC

d_call: -
v_call: TRBV5-6
clone_size: few
cdr3_length: 11
j_call: TRBJ2-7
cdr3_aa: CASSSVDEQYF
cdr3_nt: TGTGCCAGCAGCTCAGTTGACGAGCAGTACTTC

d_call: -
v_call: TRBV7-3
clone_size: -
cdr3_length: 12
j_call: TRBJ2-1
cdr3_aa: CASSLSEHEQFF
cdr3_nt: TGTGCCAGCAGCCTATCCGAGCATGAGCAGTTCTTC

d_call: -
v_call: TRBV6-5
clone_size: -
cdr3_length: 13
j_call: TRBJ1-1
cdr3_aa: CASSYVQGHEAFF
cdr3_nt: TGTGCCAGCAGTTACGTTCAGGGACATGAAGCTTTCTTT

d_call: -
v_call: TRBV7-2
clone_size: -
cdr3_length: 17
j_call: TRBJ1-1
cdr3_aa: CASSLVFSGAGDTEAFF
cdr3_nt: TGTGCCAGCAGCTTAGTATTTTCAGGGGCGGGGGACACTGAAGCTTTCTTT

d_call: -
v_call: TRBV5-1
clone_size: few
cdr3_length: 14
j_call: TRBJ1-1
cdr3_aa: CASSLGRANTEAFF
cdr3_nt: TGCGCCAGCAGCTTGGGGAGGGCGAACACTGAAGCTTTCTTT